This note documents a single T cell receptor beta chain sequence. Its target is not known. The sample originates from a study of cytomegalovirus exposure and HLA in healthy donors. With 60 Vbeta and 13 Jbeta primers, the PCR was carried out. TCRdb's copy holds only in-frame clones and misses some; the assay was immunoSEQ multiplex PCR. Found here are 130,000 or so clones, 60% to 80% of them singletons; the top ten hold 0.94%. Whole-study results and caveats: In a later analysis, DRB1 alleles had the most associated TCRs; HLA-C alleles the fewest. A later analysis linked a missense DCLRE1C variant to TCR beta V- and J-gene trimming. Cytomegalovirus-associated TCR beta chains were listed, numbering under 200. It was reported that TCR beta sequences correctly inferred the HLA-A and HLA-B alleles for most subjects.

This clonotype was sampled from a woman aged 55-69 years in good health and CMV-seronegative. Sequenced material: PBMCs.

The CDR3 region is CAILGASYNEQFF. CDR3 DNA: TGTGCCATCCTGGGGGCTTCCTACAATGAGCAGTTCTTC. The genes are TRBV10-3 and TRBJ2-1, with D possibly being TRBD1 (6 bases). The CDR3 extends over 13 amino acids. V lost 8 bases and J lost 1, with 9 bases in between. CDR1 and CDR2 (germline): ENHRY, SYGVKD.